One and the same sample provided the 16 T cell receptor beta chains below, sequenced in a study of blood T cell repertoires in COVID-19. Clones were sequenced by immunoSEQ multiplex PCR, and TCRdb holds only the in-frame ones, with some missing. Among hundreds of thousands of clones listed, about 90% were seen once. The specimen sequenced was PBMCs or T cells enriched from blood (not recorded which). These receptors all stem from a woman aged 25-40 years who had recovered from COVID-19.

The V and J genes are TRBV6-5 and TRBJ2-7; the D gene is possibly TRBD1 (5 bases). Trimming stripped 2 bases from V and 4 bases from J, with 15 bases between. The CDR3 is 15 amino acids. Germline assignment: CDR1 MNHEY and CDR2 SVGAGI. The CDR3 DNA reads TGTGCCAGCAGTTACGAAGGCCAGGGAAGATACGAGCAGTACTTC. It yields the protein CASSYEGQGRYEQYF.

This chain links TRBV10-2 with TRBJ2-7; weak D call: TRBD2 (5 bases). The length of the CDR3 is 13 residues. Germline CDR1 WSHSY, CDR2 SAAADI. V gave up 6 bases and J gave up 3 bases, with 12 bases separating them. The CDR3 DNA sequence: TGCGCCAGCAGGGAGGACTCATTCTACGAGCAGTACTTC. Residues: CASREDSFYEQYF.

The chain is built from TRBV5-1 and TRBJ2-1; TRBD2 aligns across 11 bases. CDR1 is SGHRS, CDR2 YFSETQ, per germline. CDR3 length: 16 amino acids. V lost 4 bases and J lost 9; bases outside the gene matches: 12. The CDR3 is CASSPWTSGRLSEQFF. DNA for the CDR3: TGCGCCAGCAGCCCTTGGACTAGCGGGCGGTTGAGTGAGCAGTTCTTC. The entire variable domain, with the rest obtained from reference TRBV5-1 and TRBJ2-1, is as follows: KAGVTQTPRYLIKTRGQQVTLSCSPISGHRSVSWYQQTPGQGLQFLFEYFSETQRNKGNFPGRFSGRQFSNSRSEMNVSTLELGDSALYLCASSPWTSGRLSEQFFGPGTRLTVL.

This sequence joins TRBV29-1 and TRBJ1-2; TRBD1 aligns across 9 bases. The CDR3 has 13 amino acids. Trimming cost V 7 bases and J 0 bases; bases outside gene matches: 3. Germline CDR1 reads SQVTM; CDR2 reads ANQGSEA. DNA for the CDR3: TGCAGCGGGCGACAGGGGGCTAACTATGGCTACACCTTC. Translated: CSGRQGANYGYTF. The entire variable domain, with the rest obtained from reference TRBV29-1 and TRBJ1-2, is as follows: SAVISQKPSRDICQRGTSLTIQCQVDSQVTMMFWYRQQPGQSLTLIATANQGSEATYESGFVIDKFPISRPNLTFSTLTVSNMSPEDSSIYLCSGRQGANYGYTFGSGTRLTVV.

V gene TRBV9 combines with J gene TRBJ2-7, with a weak D call TRBD1 (5 bases). Per the germline V gene, CDR1 is SGDLS and CDR2 is YYNGEE. The CDR3 contains 14 residues. V was shortened by 0 bases and J by 3 bases, with 10 bases between the two germline ends. The chain's CDR3 is CASSVAPDNYEQYF. Written as DNA, the CDR3 is TGTGCCAGCAGCGTAGCCCCGGACAACTACGAGCAGTACTTC.

V gene TRBV28 combines with J gene TRBJ2-7; the match to TRBD2 covers 10 bases. This CDR3 region has 13 residues. Trimming took 6 bases from V and 9 from J; bases not matched to a gene: 8. CDR1 is MDHEN, CDR2 SYDVKM, per germline. The CDR3, as DNA: TGTGCCAGCAGGGCTAGCGGGAGCTTCGTGCAGTACTTC. Its translation: CASRASGSFVQYF.

J is TRBJ2-7 and V is TRBV7-2; 7 nucleotides line up with TRBD2. V trimming: 5 bases; J trimming: 2 bases; junction bases outside the gene matches: 6. The CDR3 consists of 14 residues. CDR1 SGHTA and CDR2 FQGNSA come from the germline V gene. The CDR3 DNA follows: TGTGCCAGCAGCCCGGGAGCGGGGCCCTACGAGCAGTACTTC. This sequence encodes CASSPGAGPYEQYF. Together with reference TRBV7-2 and TRBJ2-7, the CDR3 gives the full variable domain: GAGVSQSPSNKVTEKGKDVELRCDPISGHTALYWYRQSLGQGLEFLIYFQGNSAPDKSGLPSDRFSAERTGGSVSTLTIQRTQQEDSAVYLCASSPGAGPYEQYFGPGTRLTVT.

V and J are TRBV2 and TRBJ1-6; D remains ambiguous. Trimming stripped 0 bases from V and 4 bases from J, with 4 bases between. The CDR3 is 14 amino acids. Germline CDR1 reads SNHLY; CDR2 reads FYNNEI. As DNA, the CDR3 is TGTGCCAGCAGTGAAGCTCGGTATAATTCACCCCTCCACTTT. This gives the protein CASSEARYNSPLHF.

The rearrangement links TRBV28 to TRBJ2-3; 7 nucleotides agree with TRBD1. In germline, CDR1 is MDHEN, CDR2 SYDVKM. CDR3 length: 16 residues. Trimming removed 5 bases from V and 6 bases from J; junction bases left unmatched: 14. The CDR3 region is CASSQQQGPPFDTQYF. DNA for the CDR3: TGTGCCAGCAGTCAACAACAGGGGCCCCCGTTCGATACGCAGTATTTT. Looking up the rest from reference TRBV28 and TRBJ2-3 gives the full variable domain: DVKVTQSSRYLVKRTGEKVFLECVQDMDHENMFWYRQDPGLGLRLIYFSYDVKMKEKGDIPEGYSVSREKKERFSLILESASTNQTSMYLCASSQQQGPPFDTQYFGPGTRLTVL.

This chain joins TRBV2 and TRBJ1-3; the match to TRBD1 covers 10 bases. This CDR3 comprises 15 residues. Germline V CDR1 and CDR2: SNHLY, FYNNEI. The trim removed 6 bases at V and 4 bases at J, leaving 6 bases unmatched. CDR3 sequence (DNA): TGTGCCAGCAGACTGGGGACAGGGGACGGAAACACCATATATTTT. This encodes CASRLGTGDGNTIYF.

The chain recombines TRBV2 with TRBJ2-3; TRBD1 aligns across 7 bases. The V segment lost 5 bases and the J segment 1 base; nucleotides outside the gene matches: 6. The length of the CDR3 is 15 residues. Germline CDR1 and CDR2: SNHLY and FYNNEI. CDR3 region: CASSFYRGRTDTQYF. In DNA form, the CDR3 reads TGTGCCAGCAGTTTCTACAGGGGCCGCACAGATACGCAGTATTTT.

J is TRBJ2-1 and V is TRBV2; 7 bases line up with TRBD2. Losses at the gene ends were 7 bases for V and 2 bases for J; bases not matched to a gene: 5. This CDR3 region has 14 residues. Germline V lookup: CDR1 SNHLY, CDR2 FYNNEI. This CDR3 reads CASTGREPYNEQFF. In DNA, the CDR3 is TGTGCCAGCACGGGGCGGGAGCCCTACAATGAGCAGTTCTTC.

The count of this clone is one. The CDR3 sequence is CASSLRQGALLRTDTQYF. The CDR3, as DNA: TGTGCCAGCAGTTTAAGACAGGGGGCCTTATTGCGCACAGATACGCAGTATTTT. The chain is built from TRBV27 and TRBJ2-3; 10 positions agree with TRBD1. The CDR3 loop spans 18 amino acids. The V gene's germline CDR1 is MNHEY and CDR2 SMNVEV (reference sequence). V gave up 2 bases and J gave up 1 base; unmatched junction bases: 9.

The table lists this clone with a count of one. The V gene is TRBV28, the J gene TRBJ2-1; TRBD1 might be the D (6 bases). The V and J ends lost 3 bases and 6 bases respectively, with 15 bases between them. The germline V gene has CDR1 MDHEN and CDR2 SYDVKM. This CDR3 contains 15 residues. The DNA for the CDR3 is TGTGCCAGCAGTTTCTGGGACAAGGGTATCAATGAGCAGTTCTTC. It yields the protein CASSFWDKGINEQFF. Together with reference TRBV28 and TRBJ2-1, the CDR3 gives the full variable domain: DVKVTQSSRYLVKRTGEKVFLECVQDMDHENMFWYRQDPGLGLRLIYFSYDVKMKEKGDIPEGYSVSREKKERFSLILESASTNQTSMYLCASSFWDKGINEQFFGPGTRLTVL.

This rearrangement joins TRBV11-2 to TRBJ2-3, with D uncertain. Germline V gene lookup returns CDR1 SGHAT and CDR2 FQNNGV. V was pared by 5 bases and J by 3 bases, with 12 bases between. CDR3 size: 14 residues. In DNA, the CDR3 is TGTGCCAGCAGCCCTCTCCGGTCGACAGATACGCAGTATTTT. Translation gives CASSPLRSTDTQYF.

The V and J genes are TRBV7-2 and TRBJ2-1, with 10 bases matching TRBD2. The V gene's germline CDR1 is SGHTA and CDR2 FQGNSA. The CDR3 is 15 amino acids. Trimming took 5 bases from V and 7 from J; bases not matched to a gene: 8. CDR3 DNA sequence: TGTGCCAGCAGCCCAGCGGGAGGGCCCTGGAATGAGCAGTTCTTC. Translating gives CASSPAGGPWNEQFF.